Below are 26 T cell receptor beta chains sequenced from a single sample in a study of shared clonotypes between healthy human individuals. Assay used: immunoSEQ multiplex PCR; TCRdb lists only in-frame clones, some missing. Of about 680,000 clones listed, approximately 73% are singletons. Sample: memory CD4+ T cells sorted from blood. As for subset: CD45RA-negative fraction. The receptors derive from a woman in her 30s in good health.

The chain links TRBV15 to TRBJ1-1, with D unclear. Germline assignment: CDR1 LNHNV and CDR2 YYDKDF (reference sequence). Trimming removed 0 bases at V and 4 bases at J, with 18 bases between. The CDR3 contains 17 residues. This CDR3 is CATSRDSLRVVGTEAFF. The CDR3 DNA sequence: TGTGCCACCAGCAGAGATTCATTGAGGGTTGTAGGCACTGAAGCTTTCTTT.

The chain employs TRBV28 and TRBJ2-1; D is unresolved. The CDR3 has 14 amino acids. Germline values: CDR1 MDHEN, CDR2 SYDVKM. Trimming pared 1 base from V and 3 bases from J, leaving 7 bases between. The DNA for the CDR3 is TGTGCCAGCAGTTTATCCGGCCTCTACAATGAGCAGTTCTTC. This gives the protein CASSLSGLYNEQFF.

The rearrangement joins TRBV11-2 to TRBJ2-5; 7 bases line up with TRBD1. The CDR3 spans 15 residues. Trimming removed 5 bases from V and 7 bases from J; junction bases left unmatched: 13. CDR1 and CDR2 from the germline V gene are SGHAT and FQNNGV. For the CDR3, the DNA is TGTGCCAGCAGCACAACGACAGGGAACCTTGCGACCCAGTACTTC. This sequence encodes CASSTTTGNLATQYF.

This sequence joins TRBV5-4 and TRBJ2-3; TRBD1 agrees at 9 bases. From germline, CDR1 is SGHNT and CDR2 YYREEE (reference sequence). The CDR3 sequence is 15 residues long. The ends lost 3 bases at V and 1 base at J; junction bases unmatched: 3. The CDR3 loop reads CASSYGQGRTDTQYF. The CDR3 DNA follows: TGTGCCAGCAGCTACGGACAGGGGCGCACAGATACGCAGTATTTT.

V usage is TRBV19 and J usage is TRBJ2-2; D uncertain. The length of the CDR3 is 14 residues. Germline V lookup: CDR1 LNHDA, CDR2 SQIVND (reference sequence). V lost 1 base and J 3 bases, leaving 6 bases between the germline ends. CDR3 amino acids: CASSIGGHTGELFF. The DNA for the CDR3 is TGTGCCAGTAGTATAGGGGGTCACACCGGGGAGCTGTTTTTT. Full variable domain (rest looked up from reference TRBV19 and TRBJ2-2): DGGITQSPKYLFRKEGQNVTLSCEQNLNHDAMYWYRQDPGQGLRLIYYSQIVNDFQKGDIAEGYSVSREKKESFPLTVTSAQKNPTAFYLCASSIGGHTGELFFGEGSRLTVL.

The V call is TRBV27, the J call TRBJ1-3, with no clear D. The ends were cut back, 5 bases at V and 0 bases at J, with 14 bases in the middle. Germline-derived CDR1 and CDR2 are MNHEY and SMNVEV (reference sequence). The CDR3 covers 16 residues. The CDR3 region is CASSPLGIFSGNTIYF. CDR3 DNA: TGTGCCAGCAGTCCCTTGGGGATTTTCTCTGGAAACACCATATATTTT.

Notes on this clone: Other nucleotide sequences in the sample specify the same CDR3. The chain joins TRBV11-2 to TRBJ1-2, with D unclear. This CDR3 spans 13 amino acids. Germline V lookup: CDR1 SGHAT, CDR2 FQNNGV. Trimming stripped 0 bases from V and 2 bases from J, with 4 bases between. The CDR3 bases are TGTGCCAGCAGCTTAGATGGAAACTATGGCTACACCTTC. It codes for CASSLDGNYGYTF.

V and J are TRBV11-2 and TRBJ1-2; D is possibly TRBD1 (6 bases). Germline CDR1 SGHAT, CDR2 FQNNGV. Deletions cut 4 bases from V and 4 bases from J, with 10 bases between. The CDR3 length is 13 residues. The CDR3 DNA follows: TGTGCCAGCAGCTACGGACAGTTCTATGGCTACACCTTC. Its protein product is CASSYGQFYGYTF.

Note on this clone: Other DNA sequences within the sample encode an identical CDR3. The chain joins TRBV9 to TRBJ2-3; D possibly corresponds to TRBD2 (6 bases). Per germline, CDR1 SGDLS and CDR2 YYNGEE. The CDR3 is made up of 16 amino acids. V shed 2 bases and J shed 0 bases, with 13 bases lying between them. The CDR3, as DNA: TGTGCCAGCAGCGTTGGGGCCGGGACTAGCACAGATACGCAGTATTTT. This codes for CASSVGAGTSTDTQYF.

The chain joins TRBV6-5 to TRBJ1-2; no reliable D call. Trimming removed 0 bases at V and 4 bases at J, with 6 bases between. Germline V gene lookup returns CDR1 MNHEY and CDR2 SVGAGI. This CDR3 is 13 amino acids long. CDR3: CASSYSRGYGYTF. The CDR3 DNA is TGTGCCAGCAGTTACTCGAGAGGCTATGGCTACACCTTC.

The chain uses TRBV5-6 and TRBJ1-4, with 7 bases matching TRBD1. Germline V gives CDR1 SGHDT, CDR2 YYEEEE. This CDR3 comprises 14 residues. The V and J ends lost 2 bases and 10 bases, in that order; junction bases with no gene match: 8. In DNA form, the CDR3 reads TGTGCCAGCAGCTTCCTGCAGGGGGAATTAAAACTGTTTTTT. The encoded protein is CASSFLQGELKLFF.

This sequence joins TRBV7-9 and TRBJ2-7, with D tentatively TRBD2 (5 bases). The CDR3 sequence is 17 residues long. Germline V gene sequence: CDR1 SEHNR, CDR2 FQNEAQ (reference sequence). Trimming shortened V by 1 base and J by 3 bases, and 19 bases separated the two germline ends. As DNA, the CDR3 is TGTGCCAGCAGCTTAGTCGTCGTGGACCGGGGAGACTACGAGCAGTACTTC. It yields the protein CASSLVVVDRGDYEQYF.

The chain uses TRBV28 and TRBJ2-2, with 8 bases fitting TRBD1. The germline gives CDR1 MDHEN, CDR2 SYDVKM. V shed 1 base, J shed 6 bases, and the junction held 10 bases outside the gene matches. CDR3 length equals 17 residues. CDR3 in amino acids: CASSLLYRGTSSGELFF. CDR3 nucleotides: TGTGCCAGCAGTTTATTGTACAGGGGGACGTCGTCCGGGGAGCTGTTTTTT.

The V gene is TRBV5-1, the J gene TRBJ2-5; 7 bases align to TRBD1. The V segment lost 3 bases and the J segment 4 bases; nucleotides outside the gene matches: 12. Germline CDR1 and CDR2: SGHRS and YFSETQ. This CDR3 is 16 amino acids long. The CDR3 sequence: CASSSQGPAGGETQYF. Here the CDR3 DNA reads TGCGCCAGCAGCTCACAGGGGCCGGCTGGAGGAGAGACCCAGTACTTC. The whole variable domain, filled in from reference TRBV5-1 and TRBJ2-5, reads KAGVTQTPRYLIKTRGQQVTLSCSPISGHRSVSWYQQTPGQGLQFLFEYFSETQRNKGNFPGRFSGRQFSNSRSEMNVSTLELGDSALYLCASSSQGPAGGETQYFGPGTRLLVL.

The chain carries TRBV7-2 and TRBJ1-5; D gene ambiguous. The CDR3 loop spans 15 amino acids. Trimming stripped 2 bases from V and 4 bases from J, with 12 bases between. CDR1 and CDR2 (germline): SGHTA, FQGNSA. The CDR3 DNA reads TGTGCCAGCAGCTTATTTCCTGTGGAAAATCAGCCCCAGCATTTT. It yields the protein CASSLFPVENQPQHF.

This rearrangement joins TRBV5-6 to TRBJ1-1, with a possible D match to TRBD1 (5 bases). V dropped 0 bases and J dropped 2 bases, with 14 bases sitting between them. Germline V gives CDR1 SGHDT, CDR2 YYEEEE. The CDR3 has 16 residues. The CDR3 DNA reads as TGTGCCAGCAGCTTGGACTGGCAGGGTCTTAACACTGAAGCTTTCTTT. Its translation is CASSLDWQGLNTEAFF. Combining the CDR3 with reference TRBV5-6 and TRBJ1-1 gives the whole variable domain DAGVTQSPTHLIKTRGQQVTLRCSPKSGHDTVSWYQQALGQGPQFIFQYYEEEERQRGNFPDRFSGHQFPNYSSELNVNALLLGDSALYLCASSLDWQGLNTEAFFGQGTRLTVV.

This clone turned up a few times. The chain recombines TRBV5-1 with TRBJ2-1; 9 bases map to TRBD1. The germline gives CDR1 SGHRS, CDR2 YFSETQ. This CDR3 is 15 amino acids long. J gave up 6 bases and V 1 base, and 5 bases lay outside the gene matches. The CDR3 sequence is CASSLLDRGSNEQFF. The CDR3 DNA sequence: TGCGCCAGCAGCTTGTTGGACAGGGGAAGCAATGAGCAGTTCTTC.

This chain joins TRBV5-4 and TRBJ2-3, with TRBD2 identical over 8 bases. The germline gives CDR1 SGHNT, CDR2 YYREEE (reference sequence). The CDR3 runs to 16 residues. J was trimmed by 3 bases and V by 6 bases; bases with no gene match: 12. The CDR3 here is CASTPDSAGATDTQYF. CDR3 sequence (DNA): TGTGCCAGCACCCCCGATTCAGCGGGAGCGACAGATACGCAGTATTTT.

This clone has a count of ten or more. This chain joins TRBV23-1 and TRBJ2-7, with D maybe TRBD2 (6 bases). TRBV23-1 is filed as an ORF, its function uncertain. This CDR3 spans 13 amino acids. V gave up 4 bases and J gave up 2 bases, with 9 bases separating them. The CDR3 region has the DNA TGCGCCAGCAGTCCGGGACTTCCCTACGAGCAGTACTTC. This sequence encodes CASSPGLPYEQYF.

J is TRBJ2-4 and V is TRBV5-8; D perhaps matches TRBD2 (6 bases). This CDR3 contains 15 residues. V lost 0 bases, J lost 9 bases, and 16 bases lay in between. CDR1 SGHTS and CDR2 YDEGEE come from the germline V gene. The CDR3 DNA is TGTGCCAGCAGCTTGGCTGTTCCCGGGAGAGCCATTCAGTACTTC. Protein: CASSLAVPGRAIQYF. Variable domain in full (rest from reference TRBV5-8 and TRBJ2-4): EAGVTQSPTHLIKTRGQQATLRCSPISGHTSVYWYQQALGLGLQFLLWYDEGEERNRGNFPPRFSGRQFPNYSSELNVNALELEDSALYLCASSLAVPGRAIQYFGAGTRLSVL.

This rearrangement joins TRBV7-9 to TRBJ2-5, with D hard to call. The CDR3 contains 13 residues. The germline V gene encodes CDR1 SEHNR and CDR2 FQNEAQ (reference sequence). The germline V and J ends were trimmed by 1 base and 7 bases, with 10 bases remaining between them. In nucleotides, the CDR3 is TGTGCCAGCAGCTTAGGTCCAGTGACGACCCAGTACTTC. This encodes CASSLGPVTTQYF.

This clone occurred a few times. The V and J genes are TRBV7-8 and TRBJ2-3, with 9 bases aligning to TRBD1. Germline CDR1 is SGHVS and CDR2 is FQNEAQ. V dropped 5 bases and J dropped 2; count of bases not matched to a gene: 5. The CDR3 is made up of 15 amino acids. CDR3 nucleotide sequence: TGTGCCAGCAGCGGACAGGGGCTAGTCACAGATACGCAGTATTTT. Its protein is CASSGQGLVTDTQYF.

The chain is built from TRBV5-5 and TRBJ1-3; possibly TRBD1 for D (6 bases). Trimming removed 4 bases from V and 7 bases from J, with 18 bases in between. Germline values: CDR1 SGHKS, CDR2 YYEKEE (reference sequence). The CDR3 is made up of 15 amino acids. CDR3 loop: CASSDRRGARNTIYF. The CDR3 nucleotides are TGTGCCAGCAGCGACAGGAGGGGGGCGCGTAACACCATATATTTT. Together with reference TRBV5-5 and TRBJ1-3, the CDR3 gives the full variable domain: DAGVTQSPTHLIKTRGQQVTLRCSPISGHKSVSWYQQVLGQGPQFIFQYYEKEERGRGNFPDRFSARQFPNYSSELNVNALLLGDSALYLCASSDRRGARNTIYFGEGSWLTVV.

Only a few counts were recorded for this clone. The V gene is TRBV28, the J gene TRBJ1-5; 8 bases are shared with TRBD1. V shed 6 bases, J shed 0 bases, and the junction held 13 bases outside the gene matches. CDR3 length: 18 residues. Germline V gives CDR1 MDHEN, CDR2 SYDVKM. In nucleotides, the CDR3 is TGTGCCAGCAGGAGACAGGGGACAACGCTCTATAGCAATCAGCCCCAGCATTTT. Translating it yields CASRRQGTTLYSNQPQHF.

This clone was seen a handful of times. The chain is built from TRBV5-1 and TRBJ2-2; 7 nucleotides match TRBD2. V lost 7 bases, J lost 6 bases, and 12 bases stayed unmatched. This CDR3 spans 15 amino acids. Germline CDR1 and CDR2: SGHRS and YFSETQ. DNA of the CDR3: TGCGCCAGCTACCTTGGGACGGGAGGCCCCGGGGAGCTGTTTTTT. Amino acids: CASYLGTGGPGELFF.

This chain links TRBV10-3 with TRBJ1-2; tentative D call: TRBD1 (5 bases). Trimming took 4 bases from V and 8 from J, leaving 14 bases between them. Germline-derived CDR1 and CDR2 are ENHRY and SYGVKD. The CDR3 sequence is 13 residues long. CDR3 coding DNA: TGTGCCATCAGTGGGGGCGAGAGGAGCGGCTACACCTTC. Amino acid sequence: CAISGGERSGYTF.